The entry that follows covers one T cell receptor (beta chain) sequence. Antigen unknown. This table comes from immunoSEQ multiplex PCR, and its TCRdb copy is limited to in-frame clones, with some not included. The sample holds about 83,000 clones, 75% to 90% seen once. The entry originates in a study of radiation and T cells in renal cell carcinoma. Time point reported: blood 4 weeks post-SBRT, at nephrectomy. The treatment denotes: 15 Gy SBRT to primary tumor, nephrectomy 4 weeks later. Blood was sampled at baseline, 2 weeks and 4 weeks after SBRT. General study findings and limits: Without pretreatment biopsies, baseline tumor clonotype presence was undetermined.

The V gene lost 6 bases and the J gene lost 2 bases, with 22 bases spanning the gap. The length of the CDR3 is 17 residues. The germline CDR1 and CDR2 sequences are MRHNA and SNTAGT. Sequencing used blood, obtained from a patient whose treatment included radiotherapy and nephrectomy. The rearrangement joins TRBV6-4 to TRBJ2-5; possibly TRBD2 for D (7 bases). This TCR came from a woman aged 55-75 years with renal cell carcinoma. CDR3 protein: CASSSGDPSGRQETQYF. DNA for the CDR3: TGTGCCAGCAGCTCAGGGGATCCTAGCGGCCGACAAGAGACCCAGTACTTC.